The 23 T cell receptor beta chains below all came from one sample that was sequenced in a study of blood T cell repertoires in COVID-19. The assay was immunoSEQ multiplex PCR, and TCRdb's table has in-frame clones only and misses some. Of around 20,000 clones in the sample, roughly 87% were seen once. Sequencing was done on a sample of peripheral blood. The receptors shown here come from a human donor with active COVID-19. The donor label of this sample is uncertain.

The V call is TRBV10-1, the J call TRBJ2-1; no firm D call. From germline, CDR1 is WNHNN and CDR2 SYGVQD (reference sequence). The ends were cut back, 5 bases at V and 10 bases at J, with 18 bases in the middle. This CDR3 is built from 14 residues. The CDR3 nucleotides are TGCGCCAGCAGTTACGAGGCCTTTCTAGGAGAGCAGTTCTTC. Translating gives CASSYEAFLGEQFF.

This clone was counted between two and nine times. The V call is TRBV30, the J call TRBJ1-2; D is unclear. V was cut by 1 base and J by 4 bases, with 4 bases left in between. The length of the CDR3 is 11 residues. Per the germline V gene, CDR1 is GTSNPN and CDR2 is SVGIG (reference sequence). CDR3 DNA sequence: TGTGCCTGGAGTGCTAGCTATGGCTACACCTTC. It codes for CAWSASYGYTF.

CDR3 sequence: CASSLDYNTQYF. CDR3 DNA sequence: TGTGCCAGCAGCTTGGACTACAATACGCAGTATTTT. The gene calls are TRBV5-4 and TRBJ2-3; no clear D. CDR3 length: 12 residues. The ends were cut back, 0 bases at V and 7 bases at J, with 6 bases in the middle. Per germline, CDR1 SGHNT and CDR2 YYREEE (reference sequence). Together with reference TRBV5-4 and TRBJ2-3, the CDR3 gives the full variable domain: ETGVTQSPTHLIKTRGQQVTLRCSSQSGHNTVSWYQQALGQGPQFIFQYYREEENGRGNFPPRFSGLQFPNYSSELNVNALELDDSALYLCASSLDYNTQYFGPGTRLTVL.

CDR3 sequence: CARSEKTTSGRSYEQYF. As DNA, the CDR3 is TGTGCCAGAAGCGAGAAGACGACTAGCGGGAGGTCCTACGAGCAGTACTTC. J is TRBJ2-7 and V is TRBV5-3, with 13 nucleotides matching TRBD2. TRBV5-3 belongs to the ORF category, with a function that is uncertain. This CDR3 contains 17 residues. With 4 bases clipped from V and 1 base from J, the junction kept 8 bases outside the gene matches.

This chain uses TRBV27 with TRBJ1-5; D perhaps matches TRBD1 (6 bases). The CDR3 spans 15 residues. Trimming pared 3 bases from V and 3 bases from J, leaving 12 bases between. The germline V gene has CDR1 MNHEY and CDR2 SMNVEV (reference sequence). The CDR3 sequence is CASSFETGPNQPQHF. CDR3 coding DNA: TGTGCCAGCAGTTTTGAGACAGGACCCAATCAGCCCCAGCATTTT.

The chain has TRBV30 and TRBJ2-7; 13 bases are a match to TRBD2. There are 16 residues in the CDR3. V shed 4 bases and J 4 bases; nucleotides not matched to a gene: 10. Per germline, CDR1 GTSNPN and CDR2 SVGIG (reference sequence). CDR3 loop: CAWIGLAGVLRYEQYF. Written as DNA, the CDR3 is TGTGCCTGGATCGGACTAGCGGGAGTTCTGAGATACGAGCAGTACTTC.

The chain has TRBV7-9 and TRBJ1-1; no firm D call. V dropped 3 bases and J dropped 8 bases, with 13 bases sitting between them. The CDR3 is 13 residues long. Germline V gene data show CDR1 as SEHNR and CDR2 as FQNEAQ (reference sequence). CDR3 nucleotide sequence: TGTGCCAGCAGCTTCATCGGACTGCGGGAAGCTTTCTTT. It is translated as CASSFIGLREAFF.

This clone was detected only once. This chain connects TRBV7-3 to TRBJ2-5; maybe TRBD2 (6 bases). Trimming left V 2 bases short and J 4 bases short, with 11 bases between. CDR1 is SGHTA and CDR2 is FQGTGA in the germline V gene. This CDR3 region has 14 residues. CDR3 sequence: CASSLSGGLETQYF. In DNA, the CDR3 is TGTGCCAGCAGCTTATCCGGGGGTTTAGAGACCCAGTACTTC. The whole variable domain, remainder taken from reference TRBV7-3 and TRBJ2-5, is GAGVSQTPSNKVTEKGKYVELRCDPISGHTALYWYRQSLGQGPEFLIYFQGTGAADDSGLPNDRFFAVRPEGSVSTLKIQRTERGDSAVYLCASSLSGGLETQYFGPGTRLLVL.

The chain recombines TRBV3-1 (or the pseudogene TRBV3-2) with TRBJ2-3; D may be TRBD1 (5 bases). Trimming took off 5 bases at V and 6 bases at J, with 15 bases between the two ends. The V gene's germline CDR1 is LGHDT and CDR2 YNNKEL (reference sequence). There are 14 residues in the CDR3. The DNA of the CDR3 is TGTGCCAGCAGCAAGGGGCGTAGCCTGGATACGCAGTATTTT. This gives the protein CASSKGRSLDTQYF.

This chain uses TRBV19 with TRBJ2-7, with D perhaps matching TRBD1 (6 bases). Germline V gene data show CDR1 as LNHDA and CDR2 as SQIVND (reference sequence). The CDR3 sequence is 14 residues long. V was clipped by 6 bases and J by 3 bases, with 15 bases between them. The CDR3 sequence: CASRVTGRNYEQYF. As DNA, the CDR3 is TGTGCCAGTAGGGTTACAGGGCGGAACTACGAGCAGTACTTC.

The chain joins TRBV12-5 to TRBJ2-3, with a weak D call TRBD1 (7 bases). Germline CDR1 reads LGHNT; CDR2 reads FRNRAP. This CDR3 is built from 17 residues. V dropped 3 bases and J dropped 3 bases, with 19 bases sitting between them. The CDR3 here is CASGFEWTGGETDTQYF. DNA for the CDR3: TGTGCTAGTGGTTTCGAATGGACAGGCGGGGAAACAGATACGCAGTATTTT.

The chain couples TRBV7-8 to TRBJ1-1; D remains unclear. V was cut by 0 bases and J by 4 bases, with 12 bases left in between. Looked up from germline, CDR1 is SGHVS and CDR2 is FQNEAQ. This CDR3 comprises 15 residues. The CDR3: CASSLAYWLGTEAFF. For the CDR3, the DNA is TGTGCCAGCAGCTTAGCGTATTGGCTAGGCACTGAAGCTTTCTTT.

The CDR3 here is CATSDFGQPQHF. CDR3 nucleotide sequence: TGTGCCACCAGTGATTTCGGTCAGCCCCAGCATTTT. The chain recombines TRBV24-1 with TRBJ1-5; D remains unclear. The CDR3 has 12 residues. The germline V and J ends were trimmed by 1 base and 6 bases, with 3 bases remaining between them. Germline CDR1 reads KGHDR; CDR2 reads SFDVKD.

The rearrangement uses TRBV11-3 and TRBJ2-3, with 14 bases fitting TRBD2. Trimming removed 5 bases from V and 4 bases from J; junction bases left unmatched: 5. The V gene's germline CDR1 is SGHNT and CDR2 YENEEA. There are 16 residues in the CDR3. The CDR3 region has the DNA TGTGCCAGCAGCGCGGGACTAGCGGGAGCATCAGATACGCAGTATTTT. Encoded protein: CASSAGLAGASDTQYF.

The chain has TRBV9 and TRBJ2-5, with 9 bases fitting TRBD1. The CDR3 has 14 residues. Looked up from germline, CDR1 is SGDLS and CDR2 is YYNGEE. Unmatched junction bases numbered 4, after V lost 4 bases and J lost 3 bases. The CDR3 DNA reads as TGTGCCAGCAGCACGCGGACAGGGGAAGAGACCCAGTACTTC. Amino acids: CASSTRTGEETQYF.

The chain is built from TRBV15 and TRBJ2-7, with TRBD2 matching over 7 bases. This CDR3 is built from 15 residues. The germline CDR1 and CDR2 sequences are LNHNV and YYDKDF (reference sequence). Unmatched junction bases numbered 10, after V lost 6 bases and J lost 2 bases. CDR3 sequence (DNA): TGTGCCACCAGTAATCCGGGAGGCAGCACCTACGAGCAGTACTTC. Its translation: CATSNPGGSTYEQYF.

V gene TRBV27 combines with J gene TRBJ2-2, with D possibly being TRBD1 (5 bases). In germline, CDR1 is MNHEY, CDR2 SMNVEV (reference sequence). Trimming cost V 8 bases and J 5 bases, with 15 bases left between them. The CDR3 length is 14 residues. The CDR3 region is CASAWQGRTGELFF. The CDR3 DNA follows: TGTGCCAGCGCCTGGCAGGGTAGGACCGGGGAGCTGTTTTTT.

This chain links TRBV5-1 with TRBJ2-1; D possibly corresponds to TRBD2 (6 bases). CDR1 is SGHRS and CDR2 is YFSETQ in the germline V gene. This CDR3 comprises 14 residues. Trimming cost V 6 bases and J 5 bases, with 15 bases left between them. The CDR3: CASMGLRIDNEQFF. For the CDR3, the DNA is TGCGCCAGCATGGGACTCCGAATCGACAATGAGCAGTTCTTC.

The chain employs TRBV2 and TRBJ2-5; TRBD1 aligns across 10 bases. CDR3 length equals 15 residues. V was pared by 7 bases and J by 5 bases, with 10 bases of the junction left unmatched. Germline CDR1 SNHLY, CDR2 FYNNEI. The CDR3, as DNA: TGTGCCAGCAAAACCGGGACAGGGGCGCGGGAGACCCAGTACTTC. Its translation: CASKTGTGARETQYF.

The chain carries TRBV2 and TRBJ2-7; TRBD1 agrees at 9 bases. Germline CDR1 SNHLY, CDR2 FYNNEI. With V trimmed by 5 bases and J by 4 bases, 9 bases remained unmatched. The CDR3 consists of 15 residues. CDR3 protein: CASSPGQGLRYEQYF. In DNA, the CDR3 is TGTGCCAGCAGTCCGGGACAGGGTTTACGGTACGAGCAGTACTTC.

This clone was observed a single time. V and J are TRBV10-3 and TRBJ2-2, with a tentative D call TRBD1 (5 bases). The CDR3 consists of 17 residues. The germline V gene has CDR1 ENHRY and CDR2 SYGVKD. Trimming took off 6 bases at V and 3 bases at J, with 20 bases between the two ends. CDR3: CAIRGQPPSSDTGELFF. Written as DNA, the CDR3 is TGTGCCATCAGGGGGCAGCCTCCATCTTCCGACACCGGGGAGCTGTTTTTT.

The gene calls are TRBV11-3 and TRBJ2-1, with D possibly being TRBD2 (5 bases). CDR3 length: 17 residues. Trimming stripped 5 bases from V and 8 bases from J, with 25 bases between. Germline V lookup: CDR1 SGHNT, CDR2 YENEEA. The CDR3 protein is CASSIRTGEGVIYEQFF. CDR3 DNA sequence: TGTGCCAGCAGCATCAGGACCGGCGAGGGAGTCATTTATGAGCAGTTCTTC.

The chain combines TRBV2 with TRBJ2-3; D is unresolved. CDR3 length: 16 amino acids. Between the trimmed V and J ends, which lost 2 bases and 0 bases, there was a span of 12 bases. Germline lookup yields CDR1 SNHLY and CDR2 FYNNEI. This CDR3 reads CASSENFSPSTDTQYF. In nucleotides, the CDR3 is TGTGCCAGCAGTGAAAATTTTAGCCCCAGCACAGATACGCAGTATTTT. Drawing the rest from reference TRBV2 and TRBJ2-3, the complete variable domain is EPEVTQTPSHQVTQMGQEVILRCVPISNHLYFYWYRQILGQKVEFLVSFYNNEISEKSEIFDDQFSVERPDGSNFTLKIRSTKLEDSAMYFCASSENFSPSTDTQYFGPGTRLTVL.